What follows describes a single TCR beta chain. Sequencing was performed with immunoSEQ multiplex PCR; in TCRdb, only in-frame clones are kept and a portion is missing. This repertoire shows roughly 40,000 clones, approximately 92% found once; its top ten account for roughly 1.2%. This specimen belongs to a study of T cell changes during pregnancy in multiple sclerosis. The sequence was obtained from a female donor with multiple sclerosis, enrolled in a pregnancy study. The sample here was peripheral blood, taken before pregnancy.

The CDR3 DNA follows: TGTGCCATCAGTGAGGGCCAGGGGGCTCCCTACGAGCAGTACTTC. It codes for CAISEGQGAPYEQYF. This chain links TRBV10-3 with TRBJ2-7; 8 bases align to TRBD1. Looked up from germline, CDR1 is ENHRY and CDR2 is SYGVKD. J was trimmed by 2 bases and V by 2 bases; bases with no gene match: 5. The CDR3 sequence is 15 residues long.